One sample yielded the 24 T cell receptor beta chains listed below, sequenced in a study of T cells after yellow fever vaccination. TCRdb reprocessed the 5' RACE reads via MiXCR and lists one record per CDR3 protein. The sample yields roughly 520,000 distinct CDR3 sequences, 21% seen once. The specimen was PBMCs, collected about 20 days after the first yellow fever vaccination. These receptor sequences come from a man between 18 and 35 years old who received the YFV17D yellow fever vaccine.

This clonotype has more than one count but fewer than ten. This rearrangement joins TRBV6-2 or TRBV6-3 to TRBJ2-1; D gene ambiguous. The germline V gene encodes CDR1 MNHEY and CDR2 SVGEGT. This CDR3 comprises 16 residues. V was pared by 5 bases and J by 0 bases, with 14 bases between. CDR3 sequence: CASSPSWASSYNEQFF. In nucleotides, the CDR3 is TGTGCCAGCAGTCCAAGCTGGGCGAGCTCCTACAATGAGCAGTTCTTC.

The chain carries TRBV2 and TRBJ1-1, with 7 positions matching TRBD1. Trimming took 4 bases from V and 7 from J; bases not matched to a gene: 6. The CDR3 is 13 residues long. Per germline, CDR1 SNHLY and CDR2 FYNNEI. In DNA, the CDR3 is TGTGCCAGCAGTGGACAGGGTTTTGGTGAAGCTTTCTTT. This codes for CASSGQGFGEAFF.

This chain links TRBV12-3 or TRBV12-4 with TRBJ1-2; TRBD1 matches at 9 bases. V trimming: 11 bases; J trimming: 7 bases; junction bases outside the gene matches: 26. The length of the CDR3 is 18 residues. The CDR3 loop is CAFSLEITPGQGVRGYTF. The CDR3 nucleotides are TGTGCCTTCAGTTTAGAGATTACTCCGGGACAGGGAGTCCGTGGCTACACCTTC.

In its sample, this clonotype was seen a few times. CDR3 region: CASSQDSGSSYNEQFF. In DNA, the CDR3 is TGTGCCAGCAGCCAAGATTCCGGGAGCTCCTACAATGAGCAGTTCTTC. The V and J genes are TRBV3-1 and TRBJ2-1, with D possibly being TRBD2 (6 bases). V was cut by 0 bases and J by 0 bases, with 9 bases left in between. The CDR3 spans 16 residues. CDR1 and CDR2 from the germline V gene are LGHDT and YNNKEL (reference sequence).

This clonotype has ten or more counts. This sequence joins TRBV7-9 and TRBJ1-3, with D hard to call. Trimming pared 7 bases from V and 0 bases from J, leaving 10 bases between. This CDR3 spans 14 amino acids. The V gene's germline CDR1 is SEHNR and CDR2 FQNEAQ (reference sequence). The CDR3 spells CASTPDYSGNTIYF. DNA for the CDR3: TGTGCCAGCACCCCCGACTACTCTGGAAACACCATATATTTT.

This chain joins TRBV12-3 or TRBV12-4 and TRBJ1-4, with TRBD1 matching 7 bases. V dropped 2 bases and J dropped 0; count of bases not matched to a gene: 3. The CDR3 runs to 16 residues. The chain's CDR3 is CASSLRQGATNEKLFF. As DNA, the CDR3 is TGTGCCAGCAGTTTAAGGCAGGGGGCAACTAATGAAAAACTGTTTTTT.

The rearrangement joins TRBV27 to TRBJ2-1; D might be TRBD2 (6 bases). Germline CDR1 MNHEY, CDR2 SMNVEV (reference sequence). The CDR3 covers 14 residues. Trimming pared 6 bases from V and 3 bases from J, leaving 12 bases between. The CDR3 nucleotides read TGTGCCAGCAGATACGGGACTTTCTACAATGAGCAGTTCTTC. The encoded protein is CASRYGTFYNEQFF.

This clonotype has more than one count but fewer than ten. The chain combines TRBV4-2 with TRBJ2-2, with 7 bases that match TRBD2. This CDR3 region has 14 residues. CDR1 and CDR2 from the germline V gene are LGHNA and YNFKEQ. The V gene end was trimmed by 0 bases and the J gene end by 7 bases; junction bases not matched to a gene: 2. As DNA, the CDR3 is TGTGCCAGCAGCCAAGATTCGGGAGGCGGGGAGCTGTTTTTT. Protein product: CASSQDSGGGELFF.

The table lists this clonotype with many counts. V and J are TRBV20-1 and TRBJ2-7; 7 bases agree with TRBD1. CDR1 DFQATT and CDR2 SNEGSKA come from the germline V gene (reference sequence). Trimming cost V 4 bases and J 1 base; bases outside gene matches: 1. The CDR3 runs to 12 residues. DNA of the CDR3: TGCAGTGCTATGGGACAGTCCTACGAGCAGTACTTC. Protein sequence: CSAMGQSYEQYF.

The rearrangement links TRBV4-3 to TRBJ2-4; the D gene is possibly TRBD1 (5 bases). The V gene's germline CDR1 is LGHNA and CDR2 YSLEER. V lost 1 base and J 1 base, leaving 11 bases between the germline ends. This CDR3 has 16 residues. The CDR3 nucleotides read TGCGCCAGCAGCCAAGCAGGGTCTAGGGCCAAAAACATTCAGTACTTC. Its protein product is CASSQAGSRAKNIQYF.

This clonotype was seen a few times. V and J are TRBV11-2 and TRBJ2-3; 8 nucleotides match TRBD2. CDR1 is SGHAT, CDR2 FQNNGV, per germline. The junction had 5 bases not matched to a gene; V was cut back by 1 base and J by 5 bases. The CDR3 totals 15 residues. CDR3 residues: CASSLVGGAVDTQYF. The CDR3 DNA follows: TGTGCCAGCAGCTTAGTCGGGGGGGCAGTAGATACGCAGTATTTT.

V usage is TRBV7-2 and J usage is TRBJ2-3; no clear D. V lost 5 bases to trimming and J lost 4 bases, with 13 bases between them. The CDR3 covers 14 residues. The germline gives CDR1 SGHTA, CDR2 FQGNSA. CDR3 protein: CASSRMIGSDTQYF. CDR3 DNA: TGTGCCAGCAGCCGAATGATAGGCTCAGATACGCAGTATTTT.

V usage is TRBV5-1 and J usage is TRBJ2-1; 13 bases line up with TRBD2. The V segment lost 2 bases and the J segment 6 bases; nucleotides outside the gene matches: 5. CDR3 size: 16 residues. Germline CDR1 reads SGHRS; CDR2 reads YFSETQ. In nucleotides, the CDR3 is TGCGCCAGCAGCTTACCCAGACTAGCGGGGGGCAATGAGCAGTTCTTC. Translating it yields CASSLPRLAGGNEQFF.

The chain combines TRBV20-1 with TRBJ2-3, with TRBD2 matching 8 bases. Germline loops: CDR1 DFQATT, CDR2 SNEGSKA (reference sequence). The V gene end was trimmed by 4 bases and the J gene end by 2 bases; junction bases not matched to a gene: 5. CDR3 length: 14 amino acids. CDR3 amino acids: CSAKRGSFTDTQYF. Here the CDR3 DNA reads TGCAGTGCTAAGCGGGGGAGCTTCACAGATACGCAGTATTTT.

Only a few counts were recorded for this clonotype. The chain joins TRBV12-3 or TRBV12-4 to TRBJ1-6; perhaps TRBD1 as D (5 bases). This CDR3 region has 14 residues. Trimming took off 5 bases at V and 8 bases at J, with 13 bases between the two ends. The CDR3 coding sequence is TGTGCCAGCAGTGCGACACTGGGGCATTCACCCCTCCACTTT. This gives the protein CASSATLGHSPLHF.

The chain is built from TRBV28 and TRBJ2-3, with 13 bases matching TRBD2. J lost 8 bases, V lost 4 bases, and 6 bases had no gene match. The CDR3 consists of 15 residues. In germline, CDR1 is MDHEN, CDR2 SYDVKM. The CDR3 sequence: CASSYQLAGGLTQYF. CDR3 coding DNA: TGTGCCAGCAGTTACCAACTAGCGGGGGGGCTTACGCAGTATTTT.

The gene calls are TRBV2 and TRBJ2-7; D may be TRBD1 or TRBD2 (5 bases each). Trimming stripped 9 bases from V and 2 bases from J, with 17 bases between. The CDR3 is made up of 14 amino acids. From germline, CDR1 is SNHLY and CDR2 FYNNEI. The CDR3 coding sequence is TGTGCCAGACCTCCCGGGACGGATGCCTACGAGCAGTACGTC. Translated: CARPPGTDAYEQYV.

This rearrangement joins TRBV18 to TRBJ1-1, with TRBD1 as a possible D gene (6 bases). In germline, CDR1 is KGHSH, CDR2 LQKENI. The V end was cut by 3 bases, the J end by 0 bases, with 11 bases between. The CDR3 length is 15 residues. In DNA form, the CDR3 reads TGTGCCAGCTCACCCTGGGGGGCGTTGAACACTGAAGCTTTCTTT. Translating gives CASSPWGALNTEAFF.

The chain has TRBV10-2 and TRBJ2-3; the D gene could be TRBD1 or TRBD2 (5 bases each). The CDR3 runs to 17 residues. V lost 6 bases to trimming and J lost 3 bases, with 22 bases between them. Per the germline V gene, CDR1 is WSHSY and CDR2 is SAAADI. The CDR3 region is CASSTKQDGMVTDTQYF. The CDR3 bases are TGCGCCAGCAGCACTAAACAGGACGGGATGGTTACAGATACGCAGTATTTT.

J is TRBJ2-2 and V is TRBV7-3; 9 nucleotides match TRBD1. The CDR3 is 16 amino acids. Trimming at V came to 6 bases and at J to 4 bases, leaving 9 bases not matched to a gene. The germline V gene has CDR1 SGHTA and CDR2 FQGTGA. CDR3 coding DNA: TGTGCCAGCAGTTCAACAGGGGGCCTCAGCACCGGGGAGCTGTTTTTT. Translating gives CASSSTGGLSTGELFF.

This clonotype was counted only a few times. The chain uses TRBV5-6 and TRBJ2-3; TRBD1 agrees at 7 bases. Trimming cost V 4 bases and J 10 bases; bases outside gene matches: 15. Germline V gives CDR1 SGHDT, CDR2 YYEEEE. The CDR3 spans 15 residues. CDR3 sequence reads: CASSADHRGPAAQYF. In DNA form, the CDR3 reads TGTGCCAGCAGCGCGGATCACAGGGGCCCTGCGGCGCAGTATTTT. Filled out from reference TRBV5-6 and TRBJ2-3, the complete variable domain reads DAGVTQSPTHLIKTRGQQVTLRCSPKSGHDTVSWYQQALGQGPQFIFQYYEEEERQRGNFPDRFSGHQFPNYSSELNVNALLLGDSALYLCASSADHRGPAAQYFGPGTRLTVL.

A word on this clonotype: A much larger clone lies a single base off, so this may be a read error. The chain links TRBV7-2 to TRBJ2-7; D remains ambiguous. Trimming pared 4 bases from V and 3 bases from J, leaving 7 bases between. The CDR3 has 12 amino acids. Germline V gene sequence: CDR1 SGHTA, CDR2 FQGNSA. The CDR3 loop is CASSSDDYEQYF. Here the CDR3 DNA reads TGTGCCAGCAGCTCCGACGACTACGAGCAGTACTTC.

This clonotype was recorded a few times. The chain is built from TRBV19 and TRBJ2-5; TRBD2 agrees at 9 bases. V shed 3 bases, J shed 5 bases, and the junction held 10 bases outside the gene matches. CDR1 is LNHDA, CDR2 SQIVND, per germline (reference sequence). The CDR3 length is 16 residues. As DNA, the CDR3 is TGTGCCAGTAGTATGGGCAGCGGGGGGACTCGGGAGACCCAGTACTTC. This codes for CASSMGSGGTRETQYF.

This clonotype was counted a few times. The chain joins TRBV2 to TRBJ1-2, with 12 bases that match TRBD1. The CDR3 consists of 15 residues. V shed 6 bases, J shed 5 bases, and the junction held 7 bases outside the gene matches. Germline V lookup: CDR1 SNHLY, CDR2 FYNNEI. This CDR3 reads CASRAGTGGAYGYTF. In DNA form, the CDR3 reads TGTGCCAGCAGGGCGGGGACAGGGGGCGCGTATGGCTACACCTTC.